What follows are 15 T cell receptor beta chains derived from one specimen sequenced in a study of shared clonotypes between healthy human individuals. TCRdb's copy holds only in-frame clones and misses some; the assay was immunoSEQ multiplex PCR. The sample has 550,000 to 850,000 clones, roughly 70% seen once; the top ten hold over 1.5%. Sequencing input: memory CD4+ T cells sorted from blood. Subset meaning: CD45RA-negative fraction. The receptors derive from a woman aged 25 to 39 in good health.

The CDR3 sequence: CASSGEGQPFHSEIPYEQYF. The CDR3 nucleotides read TGTGCCAGCAGCGGAGAGGGACAGCCCTTCCACAGCGAGATACCCTACGAGCAGTACTTC. The chain combines TRBV7-4 with TRBJ2-7, with 7 bases aligning to TRBD1. V dropped 5 bases and J dropped 2; count of bases not matched to a gene: 24. This CDR3 contains 20 residues. Germline CDR1 reads SGHVT; CDR2 reads SQSDAQ.

This clone was seen a few times. The J gene is TRBJ2-1, the V gene TRBV4-2, with a tentative D call TRBD2 (5 bases). V dropped 0 bases and J dropped 12 bases, with 21 bases sitting between them. The germline gives CDR1 LGHNA, CDR2 YNFKEQ. The CDR3 is 16 residues long. CDR3 sequence: CASSQESGASRRVQFF. CDR3 DNA sequence: TGTGCCAGCAGCCAAGAATCAGGAGCTTCCCGGCGGGTGCAGTTCTTC.

The gene calls are TRBV6-6 and TRBJ2-7, with TRBD1 identical over 7 bases. With 7 bases clipped from V and 6 bases from J, the junction kept 12 bases outside the gene matches. CDR3 size: 14 residues. The germline gives CDR1 MNHNY, CDR2 SVGAGI (reference sequence). CDR3 in amino acids: CASNVNRQGAEQYF. DNA of the CDR3: TGTGCCAGCAACGTTAACCGACAGGGCGCCGAGCAGTACTTC.

The V gene is TRBV6-4, the J gene TRBJ2-1; 12 nucleotides align to TRBD2. CDR1 is MRHNA, CDR2 SNTAGT, per germline. V dropped 4 bases and J dropped 8; count of bases not matched to a gene: 3. CDR3 size: 14 residues. CDR3 nucleotides: TGTGCCAGCAGTGGACTAGCGGGAGCAGATGAGCAGTTCTTC. It codes for CASSGLAGADEQFF.

Points on this clone: At the DNA level, this CDR3 is encoded by other sequences in the same sample as well. The chain's CDR3 is CASSLYSSGANVLTF. The CDR3 DNA follows: TGTGCCAGCAGTTTGTATAGCTCTGGGGCCAACGTCCTGACTTTC. The chain carries TRBV27 and TRBJ2-6; unclear D gene. The CDR3 is 15 amino acids. V was shortened by 3 bases and J by 0 bases, with 6 bases between the two germline ends. Looked up from germline, CDR1 is MNHEY and CDR2 is SMNVEV (reference sequence).

This chain connects TRBV19 to TRBJ2-7; either TRBD1 or TRBD2 may supply D (5 bases each). This CDR3 has 14 amino acids. Trimming took off 10 bases at V and 2 bases at J, with 18 bases between the two ends. Germline V gene lookup returns CDR1 LNHDA and CDR2 SQIVND (reference sequence). CDR3 bases: TGTGCCACCTCGATCGGGACCCTGACCTACGAGCAGTACTTC. This sequence encodes CATSIGTLTYEQYF.

The chain couples TRBV7-2 to TRBJ2-7; 9 positions agree with TRBD2. Germline CDR1 SGHTA, CDR2 FQGNSA. Germline trimming cut 3 bases from V and 0 bases from J; bases unmatched to any gene: 3. CDR3 size: 15 residues. The CDR3 loop reads CASSLGGRDSYEQYF. CDR3 coding DNA: TGTGCCAGCAGCTTGGGCGGGAGGGACTCCTACGAGCAGTACTTC.

This clone was seen a few times. The rearrangement uses TRBV28 and TRBJ2-3; 10 bases align to TRBD2. This CDR3 has 18 amino acids. Unmatched junction bases numbered 9, after V lost 3 bases and J lost 0 bases. Germline CDR1 and CDR2: MDHEN and SYDVKM. CDR3 in amino acids: CASSFLASGSGSTDTQYF. The CDR3 region has the DNA TGTGCCAGCAGTTTCCTGGCTAGCGGGAGCGGTAGCACAGATACGCAGTATTTT. Full variable domain (rest looked up from reference TRBV28 and TRBJ2-3): DVKVTQSSRYLVKRTGEKVFLECVQDMDHENMFWYRQDPGLGLRLIYFSYDVKMKEKGDIPEGYSVSREKKERFSLILESASTNQTSMYLCASSFLASGSGSTDTQYFGPGTRLTVL.

The J gene is TRBJ1-4, the V gene TRBV18; 7 positions agree with TRBD1. V shed 5 bases, J shed 5 bases, and the junction held 5 bases outside the gene matches. The CDR3 has 14 amino acids. Germline lookup yields CDR1 KGHSH and CDR2 LQKENI. The CDR3 protein is CASSEGQLNEKLFF. CDR3 DNA: TGTGCCAGCTCAGAGGGACAGCTGAATGAAAAACTGTTTTTT.

About this clone: Other DNA sequences in the same sample also yield this CDR3. This chain connects TRBV28 to TRBJ1-2, with D unresolved. The V end was cut by 5 bases, the J end by 0 bases, with 1 base between. The CDR3 has 11 residues. The germline CDR1 and CDR2 sequences are MDHEN and SYDVKM. CDR3 bases: TGTGCCAGCAGTACTAACTATGGCTACACCTTC. It codes for CASSTNYGYTF.

The rearrangement uses TRBV28 and TRBJ1-1; no clear D gene. This CDR3 spans 13 amino acids. Looked up from germline, CDR1 is MDHEN and CDR2 is SYDVKM. Trimming pared 6 bases from V and 0 bases from J, leaving 8 bases between. The CDR3 bases are TGTGCCAGCAGACTACTGTTGAACACTGAAGCTTTCTTT. Amino acids: CASRLLLNTEAFF.

This clone was recorded once. The genes are TRBV10-3 and TRBJ1-2; D ambiguous. The V and J ends lost 3 bases and 4 bases respectively, with 9 bases between them. Germline V gene lookup returns CDR1 ENHRY and CDR2 SYGVKD. The CDR3 has 13 amino acids. DNA of the CDR3: TGTGCCATCAGTGACGGGCCAGGCTATGGCTACACCTTC. This translates into CAISDGPGYGYTF.

The chain combines TRBV4-1 with TRBJ2-1; 7 bases are a match to TRBD2. The V and J ends lost 4 bases and 5 bases, in that order; junction bases with no gene match: 17. Germline V gene lookup returns CDR1 MGHRA and CDR2 YSYEKL. The CDR3 is 18 residues long. The CDR3 nucleotides read TGCGCCAGCAGCCCAAGGGCCAGCGGCGTGGGGAGGGACAATGAGCAGTTCTTC. Protein sequence: CASSPRASGVGRDNEQFF.

The chain couples TRBV19 to TRBJ1-5, with a tentative D call TRBD1 (6 bases). The germline CDR1 and CDR2 sequences are LNHDA and SQIVND (reference sequence). V was shortened by 7 bases and J by 2 bases, with 15 bases between the two germline ends. This CDR3 contains 15 residues. The CDR3 here is CASTRRGLGNQPQHF. The CDR3 nucleotides read TGTGCCAGTACCCGGAGGGGGTTAGGCAATCAGCCCCAGCATTTT. Drawing the rest from reference TRBV19 and TRBJ1-5, the complete variable domain is DGGITQSPKYLFRKEGQNVTLSCEQNLNHDAMYWYRQDPGQGLRLIYYSQIVNDFQKGDIAEGYSVSREKKESFPLTVTSAQKNPTAFYLCASTRRGLGNQPQHFGDGTRLSIL.

The chain carries TRBV5-1 and TRBJ1-1; D call uncertain. This CDR3 is 13 amino acids long. With 0 bases removed from V and 3 bases from J, the gap between germline ends came to 6 bases. Germline lookup yields CDR1 SGHRS and CDR2 YFSETQ. The chain's CDR3 is CASSLAQHTEAFF. The CDR3 DNA sequence: TGCGCCAGCAGCTTGGCGCAGCACACTGAAGCTTTCTTT.